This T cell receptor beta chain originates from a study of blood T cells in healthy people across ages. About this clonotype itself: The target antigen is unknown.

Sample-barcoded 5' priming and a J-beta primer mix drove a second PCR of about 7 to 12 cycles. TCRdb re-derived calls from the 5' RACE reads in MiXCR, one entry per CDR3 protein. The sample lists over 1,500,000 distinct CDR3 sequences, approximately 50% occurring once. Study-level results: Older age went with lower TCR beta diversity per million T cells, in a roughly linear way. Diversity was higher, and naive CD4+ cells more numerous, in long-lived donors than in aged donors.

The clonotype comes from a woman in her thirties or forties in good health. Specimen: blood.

The DNA for the CDR3 is TGTGCCACCAGTGATTCGGGTTACAAGGACAACTATGGCTACACCTTC. Translated, it gives CATSDSGYKDNYGYTF. V and J are TRBV24-1 and TRBJ1-2; D unresolved. This CDR3 has 16 residues. Per germline, CDR1 KGHDR and CDR2 SFDVKD. V was trimmed by 2 bases and J by 2 bases, leaving 14 bases between them.